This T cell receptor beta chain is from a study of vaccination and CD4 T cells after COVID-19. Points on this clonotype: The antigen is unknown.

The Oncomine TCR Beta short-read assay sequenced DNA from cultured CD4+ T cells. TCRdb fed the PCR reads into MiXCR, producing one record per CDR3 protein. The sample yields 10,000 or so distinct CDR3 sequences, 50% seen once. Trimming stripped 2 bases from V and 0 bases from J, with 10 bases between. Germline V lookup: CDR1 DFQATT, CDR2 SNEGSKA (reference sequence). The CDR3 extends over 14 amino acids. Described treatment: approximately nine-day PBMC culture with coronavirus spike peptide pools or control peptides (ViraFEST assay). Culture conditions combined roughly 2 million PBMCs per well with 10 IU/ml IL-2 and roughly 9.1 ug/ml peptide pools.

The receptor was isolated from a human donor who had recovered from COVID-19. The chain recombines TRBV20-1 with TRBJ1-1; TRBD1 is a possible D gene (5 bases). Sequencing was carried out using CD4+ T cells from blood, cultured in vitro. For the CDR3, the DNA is TGCAGTGCTAGACGGTCGGGGGTGAACACTGAAGCTTTCTTT. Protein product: CSARRSGVNTEAFF.